This T cell receptor beta chain was sequenced during a study of cytomegalovirus exposure and HLA in healthy donors. This CDR3 spans 15 amino acids. Germline-derived CDR1 and CDR2 are SGHNT and YYREEE (reference sequence). The V segment lost 3 bases and the J segment 0 bases; nucleotides outside the gene matches: 2. In the PCR, 60 Vbeta and 13 Jbeta primers were used. Measured with immunoSEQ multiplex PCR; TCRdb has only the in-frame clones, and not every one. The profile shows tens of thousands of clones, around 73% of them singletons. The V call is TRBV5-4, the J call TRBJ2-3; 9 nucleotides agree with TRBD1. Specimen: PBMCs. This receptor was identified in a woman in her forties in good health and CMV-seropositive. CDR3 bases: TGTGCCAGCAGCTCCGGGACAGGGAGCACAGATACGCAGTATTTT. Its translation: CASSSGTGSTDTQYF.